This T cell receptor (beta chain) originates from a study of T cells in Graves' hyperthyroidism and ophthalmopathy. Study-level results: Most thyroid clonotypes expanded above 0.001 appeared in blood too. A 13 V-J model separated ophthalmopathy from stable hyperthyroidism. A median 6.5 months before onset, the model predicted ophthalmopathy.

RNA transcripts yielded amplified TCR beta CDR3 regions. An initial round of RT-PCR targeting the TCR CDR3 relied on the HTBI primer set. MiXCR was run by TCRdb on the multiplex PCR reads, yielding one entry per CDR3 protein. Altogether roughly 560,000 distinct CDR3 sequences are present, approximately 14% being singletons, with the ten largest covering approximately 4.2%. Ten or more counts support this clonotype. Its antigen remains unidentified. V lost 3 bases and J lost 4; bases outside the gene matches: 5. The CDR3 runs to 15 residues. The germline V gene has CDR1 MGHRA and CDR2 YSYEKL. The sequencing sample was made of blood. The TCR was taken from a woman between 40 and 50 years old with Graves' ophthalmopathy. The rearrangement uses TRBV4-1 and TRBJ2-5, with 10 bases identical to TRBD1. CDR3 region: CASSQGTGALETQYF. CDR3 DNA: TGCGCCAGCAGCCAGGGGACAGGGGCTTTAGAGACCCAGTACTTC.